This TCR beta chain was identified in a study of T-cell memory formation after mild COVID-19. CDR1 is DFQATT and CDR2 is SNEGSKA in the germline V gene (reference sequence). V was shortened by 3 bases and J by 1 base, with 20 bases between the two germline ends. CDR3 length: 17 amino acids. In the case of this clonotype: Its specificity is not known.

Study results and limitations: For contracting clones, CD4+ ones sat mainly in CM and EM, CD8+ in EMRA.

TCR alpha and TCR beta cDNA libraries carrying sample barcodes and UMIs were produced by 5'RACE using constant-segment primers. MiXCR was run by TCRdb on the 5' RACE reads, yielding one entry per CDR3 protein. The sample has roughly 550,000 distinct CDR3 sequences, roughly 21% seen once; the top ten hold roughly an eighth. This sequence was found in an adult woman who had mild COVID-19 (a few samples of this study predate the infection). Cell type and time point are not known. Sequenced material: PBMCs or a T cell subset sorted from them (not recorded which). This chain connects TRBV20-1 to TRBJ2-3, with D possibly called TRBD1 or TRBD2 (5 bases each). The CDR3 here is CSASLRPWGFGTDTQYF. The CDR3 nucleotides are TGCAGTGCTAGTCTTCGGCCTTGGGGGTTTGGCACAGATACGCAGTATTTT.